These 23 T cell receptor beta chains came from one sample sequenced in a study. One entry per CDR3 protein, called by TCRdb with MiXCR from the RT-PCR reads. The data hold around 700,000 distinct CDR3 sequences, with around 14% observed a single time. Sequencing was performed on memory CD4+ T cells from blood. The source is a female donor in good health, serving as a healthy control.

V and J are TRBV12-3 or TRBV12-4 and TRBJ2-1; D is unclear. The CDR3 length is 11 residues. V was shortened by 7 bases and J by 8 bases, with 9 bases between the two germline ends. Here the CDR3 DNA reads TGTGCCAGCACCGCGTTCGATGAGCAGTTCTTC. The encoded protein is CASTAFDEQFF.

The rearrangement uses TRBV15 and TRBJ2-1; no firm D call. V was shortened by 1 base and J by 0 bases, with 13 bases between the two germline ends. Germline lookup yields CDR1 LNHNV and CDR2 YYDKDF (reference sequence). This CDR3 is built from 17 residues. CDR3 sequence: CATSRVGKGGSYNEQFF. CDR3 nucleotides: TGTGCCACCAGCAGAGTAGGGAAGGGTGGCTCCTACAATGAGCAGTTCTTC.

This clonotype occurred a few times. This rearrangement joins TRBV2 to TRBJ2-5, with a possible D match to TRBD2 (6 bases). The CDR3 spans 14 residues. The V gene lost 6 bases and the J gene lost 4 bases, with 15 bases spanning the gap. Per the germline V gene, CDR1 is SNHLY and CDR2 is FYNNEI. Here the CDR3 DNA reads TGTGCCAGCAGACCGTTGCGGGACGGAGAGACCCAGTACTTC. Amino acids: CASRPLRDGETQYF. The full variable domain, completed using reference TRBV2 and TRBJ2-5, is EPEVTQTPSHQVTQMGQEVILRCVPISNHLYFYWYRQILGQKVEFLVSFYNNEISEKSEIFDDQFSVERPDGSNFTLKIRSTKLEDSAMYFCASRPLRDGETQYFGPGTRLLVL.

The chain uses TRBV12-3 or TRBV12-4 and TRBJ1-2; 9 bases align to TRBD1. This CDR3 spans 13 amino acids. V dropped 6 bases and J dropped 2; count of bases not matched to a gene: 1. In DNA, the CDR3 is TGTGCCAGCAGGACAGGGGGGAACTATGGCTACACCTTC. This gives the protein CASRTGGNYGYTF.

Ten or more counts support this clonotype. The chain uses TRBV10-3 and TRBJ2-7; maybe TRBD1 (5 bases). The CDR3 spans 14 residues. Germline lookup yields CDR1 ENHRY and CDR2 SYGVKD. The V and J ends lost 0 bases and 2 bases respectively, with 8 bases between them. In DNA, the CDR3 is TGTGCCATCAGTGAGTCGGCAGGGCCCTACGAGCAGTACTTC. Translating gives CAISESAGPYEQYF.

This chain connects TRBV29-1 to TRBJ2-7; weak D call: TRBD1 (6 bases). Germline values: CDR1 SQVTM, CDR2 ANQGSEA. There are 13 residues in the CDR3. Trimming pared 8 bases from V and 2 bases from J, leaving 16 bases between. The CDR3 loop reads CSYRDKYTYEQYF. The CDR3 DNA reads TGCAGCTACCGGGACAAATACACCTACGAGCAGTACTTC.

This clonotype was recorded a few times. This chain joins TRBV28 and TRBJ2-5; TRBD2 is a possible D gene (7 bases). The germline gives CDR1 MDHEN, CDR2 SYDVKM. CDR3 length equals 15 residues. V was cut by 2 bases and J by 7 bases, with 17 bases left in between. CDR3 loop: CASSLGPGGGGTQYF. CDR3 DNA sequence: TGTGCCAGCAGTTTAGGCCCCGGAGGGGGGGGGACCCAGTACTTC.

This clonotype was seen ten or more times. The J gene is TRBJ2-5, the V gene TRBV6-1; TRBD2 aligns across 10 bases. This CDR3 is built from 14 residues. The V gene end was trimmed by 8 bases and the J gene end by 13 bases; junction bases not matched to a gene: 16. Looked up from germline, CDR1 is MNHNS and CDR2 is SASEGT. CDR3 nucleotides: TGTGCCAGCCCCTCCGCGCTAGCGGGAGCAGCCCTGTACTTC. It is translated as CASPSALAGAALYF.

V usage is TRBV9 and J usage is TRBJ2-1; weak D call: TRBD2 (5 bases). The germline V gene encodes CDR1 SGDLS and CDR2 YYNGEE. V lost 0 bases and J lost 3, with 19 bases in between. The CDR3 runs to 18 residues. The CDR3 is CASSVDPSWFVVYNEQFF. Here the CDR3 DNA reads TGTGCCAGCAGCGTAGATCCTAGCTGGTTTGTTGTCTACAATGAGCAGTTCTTC.

This clonotype was detected a few times. The V and J genes are TRBV5-8 and TRBJ2-1; maybe TRBD1 (6 bases). The CDR3 consists of 14 residues. Germline V gene sequence: CDR1 SGHTS, CDR2 YDEGEE. V shed 4 bases and J shed 3 bases, with 11 bases lying between them. In DNA, the CDR3 is TGTGCCAGCAGCCAGGGACACTTCTACAATGAGCAGTTCTTC. This codes for CASSQGHFYNEQFF.

The J gene is TRBJ2-7, the V gene TRBV7-2; D remains ambiguous. Trimming stripped 5 bases from V and 0 bases from J, with 11 bases between. This CDR3 contains 14 residues. In germline, CDR1 is SGHTA, CDR2 FQGNSA. Here the CDR3 DNA reads TGTGCCAGCAGCCCTCAGGTCAGCTCCTACGAGCAGTACTTC. As protein: CASSPQVSSYEQYF. The complete variable domain, with remaining parts taken from reference TRBV7-2 and TRBJ2-7, reads GAGVSQSPSNKVTEKGKDVELRCDPISGHTALYWYRQSLGQGLEFLIYFQGNSAPDKSGLPSDRFSAERTGGSVSTLTIQRTQQEDSAVYLCASSPQVSSYEQYFGPGTRLTVT.

This clonotype was seen more than once but under ten times. This sequence joins TRBV6-4 and TRBJ2-1, with 7 bases that match TRBD1. Losses at the gene ends were 6 bases for V and 6 bases for J; bases not matched to a gene: 8. The CDR3 is made up of 14 amino acids. The germline V gene has CDR1 MRHNA and CDR2 SNTAGT. The DNA for the CDR3 is TGTGCCAGCAGCGATGACAGGGTCAGCAATGAGCAGTTCTTC. This sequence encodes CASSDDRVSNEQFF.

The chain has TRBV5-4 and TRBJ2-2; D is uncertain. The CDR3 has 12 residues. The ends were cut back, 4 bases at V and 8 bases at J, with 9 bases in the middle. Germline assignment: CDR1 SGHNT and CDR2 YYREEE (reference sequence). The CDR3 DNA follows: TGTGCCAGCAGCCCCCCAGTAGGGGAGCTGTTTTTT. This translates into CASSPPVGELFF.

This clonotype came up many times. The chain uses TRBV20-1 and TRBJ2-2; 8 bases fit TRBD1. The CDR3 consists of 14 residues. Germline assignment: CDR1 DFQATT and CDR2 SNEGSKA (reference sequence). Trimming at V came to 5 bases and at J to 5 bases, leaving 7 bases not matched to a gene. The CDR3 loop reads CSASTGEVTGELFF. CDR3 DNA sequence: TGCAGTGCTTCGACAGGGGAAGTGACCGGGGAGCTGTTTTTT.

This clonotype came up many times. The genes are TRBV7-2 and TRBJ2-3, with 10 bases that match TRBD2. V shed 5 bases, J shed 0 bases, and the junction held 11 bases outside the gene matches. The length of the CDR3 is 18 residues. Germline lookup yields CDR1 SGHTA and CDR2 FQGNSA. CDR3 protein: CASSPGASGRASTDTQYF. In nucleotides, the CDR3 is TGTGCCAGCAGCCCTGGCGCTAGCGGGAGAGCGAGCACAGATACGCAGTATTTT.

There are many counts of this clonotype. The rearrangement joins TRBV18 to TRBJ1-3, with 9 nucleotides matching TRBD1. The V and J ends lost 3 bases and 3 bases, in that order; junction bases with no gene match: 3. Germline assignment: CDR1 KGHSH and CDR2 LQKENI. The CDR3 has 15 amino acids. CDR3 sequence reads: CASSPGQGDGNTIYF. The CDR3 DNA is TGTGCCAGCTCACCGGGACAGGGCGATGGAAACACCATATATTTT.

This clonotype was seen only a few times. The rearrangement uses TRBV6-5 and TRBJ2-5, with D possibly being TRBD2 (6 bases). The CDR3 consists of 15 residues. V was clipped by 1 base and J by 1 base, with 10 bases between them. Germline CDR1 is MNHEY and CDR2 is SVGAGI. The CDR3 reads CASSYFARGQETQYF. The CDR3 region has the DNA TGTGCCAGCAGTTACTTTGCGCGGGGCCAAGAGACCCAGTACTTC.

This clonotype was recorded a few times. The chain uses TRBV7-3 and TRBJ2-5, with D possibly matching TRBD2 (5 bases). CDR1 and CDR2 from the germline V gene are SGHTA and FQGTGA. The V gene lost 5 bases and the J gene lost 1 base, with 14 bases spanning the gap. The length of the CDR3 is 15 residues. The CDR3 region is CASSPGLVTQETQYF. CDR3 in DNA: TGTGCCAGCAGCCCGGGGTTGGTCACCCAAGAGACCCAGTACTTC.

This clonotype was seen a few times. The chain has TRBV9 and TRBJ1-3; possibly TRBD1 for D (5 bases). Between the trimmed V and J ends, which lost 0 bases and 11 bases, there was a span of 15 bases. CDR1 and CDR2 from the germline V gene are SGDLS and YYNGEE. CDR3 length: 14 amino acids. The CDR3 loop reads CASSVAGQGSAIYF. The DNA for the CDR3 is TGTGCCAGCAGCGTAGCTGGGCAGGGTTCAGCCATATATTTT.

In regard to this clonotype: This may come from a read error, since a much larger clone is one base off. This chain uses TRBV7-6 with TRBJ1-2; tentative D call: TRBD1 (5 bases). The CDR3 sequence is 15 residues long. From germline, CDR1 is SGHVS and CDR2 FNYEAQ. V was clipped by 5 bases and J by 2 bases, with 15 bases between them. The chain's CDR3 is CASSPDGTLNYGYTF. Here the CDR3 DNA reads TGTGCCAGCAGCCCAGACGGGACTTTAAACTATGGCTACACCTTC.

About this clonotype itself: A much larger clone sits a single nucleotide away, making a read error possible. CDR3 nucleotides: TGCAGTGCTCCACACTATAGAGGGAGGGGGACAGATACGCAGTATTTT. This gives the protein CSAPHYRGRGTDTQYF. The chain combines TRBV20-1 with TRBJ2-3; D might be TRBD2 (7 bases). With 5 bases removed from V and 3 bases from J, the gap between germline ends came to 21 bases. Germline assignment: CDR1 DFQATT and CDR2 SNEGSKA (reference sequence). This CDR3 has 16 amino acids.

The chain joins TRBV27 to TRBJ2-1, with 7 nucleotides matching TRBD1. The CDR3 is made up of 11 amino acids. CDR1 is MNHEY and CDR2 is SMNVEV in the germline V gene (reference sequence). The V and J ends lost 5 bases and 10 bases, in that order; junction bases with no gene match: 2. In DNA, the CDR3 is TGTGCCAGCAGTCGGGACAGAGAGCAGTTCTTC. Translated: CASSRDREQFF.

This clonotype came up a few times. The chain carries TRBV7-9 and TRBJ2-4; no clear D. Per germline, CDR1 SEHNR and CDR2 FQNEAQ (reference sequence). The CDR3 totals 12 residues. The V end was cut by 7 bases, the J end by 4 bases, with 8 bases between. CDR3 sequence: CASTPVKNIQYF. CDR3 DNA: TGTGCCAGCACCCCGGTTAAAAACATTCAGTACTTC.